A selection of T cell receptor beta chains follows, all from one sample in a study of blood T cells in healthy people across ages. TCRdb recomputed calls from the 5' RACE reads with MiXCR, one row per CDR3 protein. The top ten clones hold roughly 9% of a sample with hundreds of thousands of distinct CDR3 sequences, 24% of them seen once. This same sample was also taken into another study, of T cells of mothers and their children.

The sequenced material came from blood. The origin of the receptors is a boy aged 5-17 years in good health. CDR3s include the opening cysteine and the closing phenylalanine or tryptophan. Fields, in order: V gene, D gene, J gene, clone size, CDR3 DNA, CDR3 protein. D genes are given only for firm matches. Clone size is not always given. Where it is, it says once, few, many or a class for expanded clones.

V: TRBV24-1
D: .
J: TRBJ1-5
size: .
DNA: TGTGCCACCAGTGCCCAGGGGCTTGGGAATCAGCCCCTGCATTTT
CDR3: CATSAQGLGNQPLHF

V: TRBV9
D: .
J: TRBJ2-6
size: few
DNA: TGTGCCAGCAGCCCCGGCAGCTCTGGGGCCAACGTCCTGACTTTC
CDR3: CASSPGSSGANVLTF

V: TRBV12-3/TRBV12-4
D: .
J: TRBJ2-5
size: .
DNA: TGTGCCAGCAGCATCACCCTGGGGTGGACCCAGTACTTC
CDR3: CASSITLGWTQYF

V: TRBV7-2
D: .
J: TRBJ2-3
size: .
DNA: TGTGCCAGCAGCACAACCTCCATAGATACGCAGTATTTT
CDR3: CASSTTSIDTQYF

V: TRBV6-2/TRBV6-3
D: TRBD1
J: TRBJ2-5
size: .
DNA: TGTGCCAGCAGTAAGACAGGGGGCCTCGAGACCCAGTACTTC
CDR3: CASSKTGGLETQYF

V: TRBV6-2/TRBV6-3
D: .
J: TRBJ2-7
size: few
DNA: TGTGCCAGCAGTTACTCGACGTCAGGCTACGAGCAGTACTTC
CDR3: CASSYSTSGYEQYF

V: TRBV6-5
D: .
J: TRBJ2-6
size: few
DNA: TGTGCCAGCCTAGGGCGCTCTGGGGCCAACGTCCTGACTTTC
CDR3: CASLGRSGANVLTF

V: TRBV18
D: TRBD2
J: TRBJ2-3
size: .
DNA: TGTGCCAGCTCACCACTTTATAGCGGGGGTCAGCATGGTACGCAGTATTTT
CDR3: CASSPLYSGGQHGTQYF

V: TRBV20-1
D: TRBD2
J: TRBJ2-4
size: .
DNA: TGCAGTGCTACCACTAGCGGGAGCTACATTCAGTACTTC
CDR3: CSATTSGSYIQYF

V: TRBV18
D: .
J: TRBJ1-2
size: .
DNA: TGTGCCAGCTCACTAGACTTCGTGGATGGCTACACCTTC
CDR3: CASSLDFVDGYTF

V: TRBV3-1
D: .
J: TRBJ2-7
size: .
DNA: TGTGCCAGCAGCGTTGGCGGGTACGGCTACGAGCAGTACTTC
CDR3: CASSVGGYGYEQYF

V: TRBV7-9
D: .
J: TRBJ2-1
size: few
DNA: TGTGCCAGCAGCTTAGTTGTCCGTAGCTCCTACAATGAGCAGTTCTTC
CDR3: CASSLVVRSSYNEQFF

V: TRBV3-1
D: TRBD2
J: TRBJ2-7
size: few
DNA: TGTGCCAGCAGCCAACCGCGGGAGCCTAGGTGGGAGCAGTACTTC
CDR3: CASSQPREPRWEQYF

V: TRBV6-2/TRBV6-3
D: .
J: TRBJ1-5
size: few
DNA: TGTGCCAGCAGTTACTCGGCGCAGTATAGCAATCAGCCCCAGCATTTT
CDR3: CASSYSAQYSNQPQHF

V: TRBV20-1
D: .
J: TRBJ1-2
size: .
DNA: TGCAGTGCGTACAGGGTTAACTATGGCTACACCTTC
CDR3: CSAYRVNYGYTF

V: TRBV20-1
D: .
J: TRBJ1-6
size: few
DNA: TGCAGTGCCAGAATTTGGGACTCCAAGGACTCACCCCTCCACTTT
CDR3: CSARIWDSKDSPLHF

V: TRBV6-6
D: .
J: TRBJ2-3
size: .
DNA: TGTGCCAGCAGTTACGTCACTGGAGCTGCGCAGTATTTT
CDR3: CASSYVTGAAQYF

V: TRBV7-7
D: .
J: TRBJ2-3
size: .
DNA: TGTGCTAGCAGCCCATATGGGGCCAATACGCAGTATTTT
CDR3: CASSPYGANTQYF

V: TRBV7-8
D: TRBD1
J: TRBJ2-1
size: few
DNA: TGTGCCAGCAGCTTAGCGCCATCATATAAGGACAGGGCTGGCAATGAGCAGTTCTTC
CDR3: CASSLAPSYKDRAGNEQFF

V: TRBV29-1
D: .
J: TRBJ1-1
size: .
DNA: TGCAGCGTTGAGGGGTATTTGAACACTGAAGCTTTCTTT
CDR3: CSVEGYLNTEAFF

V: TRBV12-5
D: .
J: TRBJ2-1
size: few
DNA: TGTGCTAGTGGTTTGGGGGCTGAGCAGTTCTTC
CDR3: CASGLGAEQFF

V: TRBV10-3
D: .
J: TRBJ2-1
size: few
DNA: TGTGCCATCAGTGAGTTGAACAGGGACAATGAGCAGTTCTTC
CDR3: CAISELNRDNEQFF

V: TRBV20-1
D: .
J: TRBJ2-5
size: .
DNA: TGCAGTGCTAGAGATCCGGGGCGCTCCGGAGGGTGGGCCCAGTACTTC
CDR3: CSARDPGRSGGWAQYF

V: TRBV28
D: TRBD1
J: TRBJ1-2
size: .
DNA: TGTGCCAGCAGTTTCGGTGACAGGGAGTTCTATGGCTACACCTTC
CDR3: CASSFGDREFYGYTF

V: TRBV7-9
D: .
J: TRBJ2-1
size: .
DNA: TGTGCCAGCAGCCCCCTAGGCACCAATACATTCGTTGAGCAGTTCTTC
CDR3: CASSPLGTNTFVEQFF

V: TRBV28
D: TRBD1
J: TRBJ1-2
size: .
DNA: TGTGCCAGCAGAACTACCCAGGGGGTATACTATGGCTACACCTTC
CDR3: CASRTTQGVYYGYTF

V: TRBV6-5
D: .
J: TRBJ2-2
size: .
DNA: TGTGCCAGCAGCATTAAGGAGAGCACCGGGGAGCTGTTTTTT
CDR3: CASSIKESTGELFF

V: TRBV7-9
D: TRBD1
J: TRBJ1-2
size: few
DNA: TGTGCCAGCAGGTGGACAGGGACCTATGGCTACACCTTC
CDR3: CASRWTGTYGYTF

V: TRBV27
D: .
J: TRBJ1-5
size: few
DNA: TGTGCCAGTAGTTCCTGGGGTCGTCAGCCCCAGCATTTT
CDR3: CASSSWGRQPQHF

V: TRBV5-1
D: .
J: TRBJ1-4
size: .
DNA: TGCGCCAGCAGCTCCTGGGAGTTCACTAATGAAAAACTGTTTTTT
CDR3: CASSSWEFTNEKLFF

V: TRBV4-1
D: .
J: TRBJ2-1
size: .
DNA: TGCGCCAGCAGCCAAGTCTGGGGATCAGGATATGAGCAGTTCTTC
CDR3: CASSQVWGSGYEQFF

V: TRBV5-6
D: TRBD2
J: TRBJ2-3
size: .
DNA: TGTGCCAGCAGCTTGGTAGCGGGGGATGTAGATACGCAGTATTTT
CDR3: CASSLVAGDVDTQYF